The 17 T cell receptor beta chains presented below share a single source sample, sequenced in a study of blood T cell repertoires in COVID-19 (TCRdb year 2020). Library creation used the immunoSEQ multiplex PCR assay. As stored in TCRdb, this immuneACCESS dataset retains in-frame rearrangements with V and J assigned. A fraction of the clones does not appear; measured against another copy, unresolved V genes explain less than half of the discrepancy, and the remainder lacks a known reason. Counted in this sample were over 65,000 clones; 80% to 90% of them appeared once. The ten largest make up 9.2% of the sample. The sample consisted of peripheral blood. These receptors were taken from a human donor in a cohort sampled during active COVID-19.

The CDR3 sequence: CASSPGLAGVDYNEQFF. CDR3 coding DNA: TGTGCCAGCAGCCCCGGACTAGCGGGAGTGGACTACAATGAGCAGTTCTTC. The chain couples TRBV3-1 (or the pseudogene TRBV3-2) to TRBJ2-1; 13 bases fit TRBD2. This CDR3 region has 17 residues. The germline CDR1 and CDR2 sequences are LGHDT and YNNKEL (reference sequence). Germline trimming cut 4 bases from V and 3 bases from J; bases unmatched to any gene: 6.

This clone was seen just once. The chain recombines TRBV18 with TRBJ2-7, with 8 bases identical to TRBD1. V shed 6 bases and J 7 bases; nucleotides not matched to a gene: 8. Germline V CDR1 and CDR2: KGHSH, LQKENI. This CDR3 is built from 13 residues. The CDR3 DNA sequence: TGTGCCAGCTCCGTCCAGGGGGCGGGTGAGCAGTACTTC. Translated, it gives CASSVQGAGEQYF.

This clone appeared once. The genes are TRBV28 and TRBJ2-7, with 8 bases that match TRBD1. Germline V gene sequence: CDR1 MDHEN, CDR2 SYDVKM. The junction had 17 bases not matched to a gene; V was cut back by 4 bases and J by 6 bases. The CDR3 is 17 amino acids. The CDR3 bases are TGTGCCAGCAGTTCTCGAACCCGAGCAGTCGACAGGGGCGAGCAGTACTTC. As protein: CASSSRTRAVDRGEQYF.

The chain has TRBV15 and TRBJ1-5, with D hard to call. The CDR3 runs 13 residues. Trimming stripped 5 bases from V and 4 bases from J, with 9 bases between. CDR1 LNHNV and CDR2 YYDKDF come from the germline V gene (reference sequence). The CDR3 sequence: CATSGLENQPQHF. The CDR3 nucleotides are TGTGCCACCAGCGGGCTGGAAAATCAGCCCCAGCATTTT.

DNA for the CDR3: TGTGCCAGCAGCGACCTCGACCCAGGGGAGGAGCAGTACTTC. The encoded protein is CASSDLDPGEEQYF. The rearrangement joins TRBV6-5 to TRBJ2-7; D may be TRBD1 (6 bases). The CDR3 is made up of 14 amino acids. The germline V gene has CDR1 MNHEY and CDR2 SVGAGI. V shed 6 bases and J shed 7 bases, with 19 bases lying between them.

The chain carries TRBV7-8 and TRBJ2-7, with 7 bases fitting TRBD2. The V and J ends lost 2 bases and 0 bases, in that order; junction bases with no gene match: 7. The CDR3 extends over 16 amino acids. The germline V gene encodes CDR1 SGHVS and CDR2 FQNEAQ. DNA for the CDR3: TGTGCCAGCAGCTTATCCCGGGAGGAGAGCTCCTACGAGCAGTACTTC. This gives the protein CASSLSREESSYEQYF.

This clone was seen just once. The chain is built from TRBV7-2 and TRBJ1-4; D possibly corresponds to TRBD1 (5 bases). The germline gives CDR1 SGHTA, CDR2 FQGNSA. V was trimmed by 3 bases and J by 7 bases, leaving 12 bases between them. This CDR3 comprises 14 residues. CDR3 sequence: CASSLGPGGEKLFF. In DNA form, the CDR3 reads TGTGCCAGCAGCTTGGGGCCAGGCGGTGAAAAACTGTTTTTT.

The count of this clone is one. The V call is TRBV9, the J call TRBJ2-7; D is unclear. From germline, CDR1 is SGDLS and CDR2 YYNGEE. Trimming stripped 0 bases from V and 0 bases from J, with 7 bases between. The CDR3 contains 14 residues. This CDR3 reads CASSVGRSSYEQYF. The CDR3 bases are TGTGCCAGCAGCGTAGGGCGGAGCTCCTACGAGCAGTACTTC.

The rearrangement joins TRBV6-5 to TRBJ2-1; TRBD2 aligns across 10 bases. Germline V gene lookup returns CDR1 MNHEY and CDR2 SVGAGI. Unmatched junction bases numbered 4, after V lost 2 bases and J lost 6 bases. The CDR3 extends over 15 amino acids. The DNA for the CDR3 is TGTGCCAGCAGTTACACGCGGACTAGCGGCAATGAGCAGTTCTTC. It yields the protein CASSYTRTSGNEQFF.

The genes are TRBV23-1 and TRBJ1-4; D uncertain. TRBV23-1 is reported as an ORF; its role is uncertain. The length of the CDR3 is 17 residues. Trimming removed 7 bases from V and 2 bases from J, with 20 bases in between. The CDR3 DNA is TGCGCCAGCACCACGATGACTGCCCGAGTCACTAATGAAAAACTGTTTTTT. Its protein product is CASTTMTARVTNEKLFF.

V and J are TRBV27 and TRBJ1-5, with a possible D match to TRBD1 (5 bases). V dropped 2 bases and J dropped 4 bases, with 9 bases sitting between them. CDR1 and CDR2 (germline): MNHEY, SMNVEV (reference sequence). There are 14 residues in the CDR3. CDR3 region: CASSLRGRNQPQHF. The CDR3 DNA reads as TGTGCCAGCAGTTTACGGGGGAGGAATCAGCCCCAGCATTTT.

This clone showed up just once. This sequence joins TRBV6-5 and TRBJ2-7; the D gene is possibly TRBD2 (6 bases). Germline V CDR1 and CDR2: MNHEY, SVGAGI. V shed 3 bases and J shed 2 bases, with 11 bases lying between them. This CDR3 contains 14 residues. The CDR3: CASSYDGGPYEQYF. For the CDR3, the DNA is TGTGCCAGCAGTTATGACGGGGGTCCCTACGAGCAGTACTTC.

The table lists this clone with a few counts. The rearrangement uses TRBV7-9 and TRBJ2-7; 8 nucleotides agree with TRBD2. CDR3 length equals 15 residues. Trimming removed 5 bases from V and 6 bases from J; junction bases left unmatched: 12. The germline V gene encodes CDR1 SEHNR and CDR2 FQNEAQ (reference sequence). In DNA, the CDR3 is TGTGCCAGCAGCCCCCCAGCGGGAGATTTGGGCGAGCAGTACTTC. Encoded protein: CASSPPAGDLGEQYF.

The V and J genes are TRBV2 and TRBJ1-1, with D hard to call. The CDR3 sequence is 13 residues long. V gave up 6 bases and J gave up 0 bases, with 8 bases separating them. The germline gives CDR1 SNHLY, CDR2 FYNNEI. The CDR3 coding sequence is TGTGCCAGCAGGAGAGGGCTGAACACTGAAGCTTTCTTT. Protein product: CASRRGLNTEAFF.

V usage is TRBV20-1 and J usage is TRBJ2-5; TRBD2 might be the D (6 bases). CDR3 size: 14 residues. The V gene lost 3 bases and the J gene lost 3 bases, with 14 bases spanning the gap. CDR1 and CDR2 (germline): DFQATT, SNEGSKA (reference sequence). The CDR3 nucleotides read TGCAGTGCTAGTGGAGGGTTCCTTAAAGAGACCCAGTACTTC. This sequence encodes CSASGGFLKETQYF.

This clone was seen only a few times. This CDR3 is CASSAGQGGQQPQHF. In DNA, the CDR3 is TGTGCCAGCAGTGCCGGACAGGGGGGCCAACAGCCCCAGCATTTT. The chain is built from TRBV2 and TRBJ1-5; 10 nucleotides align to TRBD1. After removal of 4 bases from V and 7 bases from J, the junction contained 7 bases not matched to a gene. The CDR3 spans 15 residues. CDR1 is SNHLY, CDR2 FYNNEI, per germline.

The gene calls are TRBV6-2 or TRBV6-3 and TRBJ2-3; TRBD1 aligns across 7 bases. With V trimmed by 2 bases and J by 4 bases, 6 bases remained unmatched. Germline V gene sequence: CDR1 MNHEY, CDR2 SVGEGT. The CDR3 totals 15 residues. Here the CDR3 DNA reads TGTGCCAGCAGTTACCTGACAGGGCCCGCAGATACGCAGTATTTT. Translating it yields CASSYLTGPADTQYF.